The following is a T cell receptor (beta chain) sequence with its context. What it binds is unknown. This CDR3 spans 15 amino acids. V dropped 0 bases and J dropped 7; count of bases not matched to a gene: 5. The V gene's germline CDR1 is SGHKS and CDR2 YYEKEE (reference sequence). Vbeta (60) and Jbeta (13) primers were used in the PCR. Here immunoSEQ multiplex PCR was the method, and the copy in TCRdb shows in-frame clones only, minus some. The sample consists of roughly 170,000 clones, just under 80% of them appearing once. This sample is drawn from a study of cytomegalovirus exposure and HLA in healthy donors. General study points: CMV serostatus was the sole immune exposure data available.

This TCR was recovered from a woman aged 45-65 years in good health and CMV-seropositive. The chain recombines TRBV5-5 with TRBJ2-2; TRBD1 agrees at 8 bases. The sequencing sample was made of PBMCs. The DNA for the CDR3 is TGTGCCAGCAGCTTGGGCAGGGGGCAGGGCGGGGAGCTGTTTTTT. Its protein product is CASSLGRGQGGELFF.